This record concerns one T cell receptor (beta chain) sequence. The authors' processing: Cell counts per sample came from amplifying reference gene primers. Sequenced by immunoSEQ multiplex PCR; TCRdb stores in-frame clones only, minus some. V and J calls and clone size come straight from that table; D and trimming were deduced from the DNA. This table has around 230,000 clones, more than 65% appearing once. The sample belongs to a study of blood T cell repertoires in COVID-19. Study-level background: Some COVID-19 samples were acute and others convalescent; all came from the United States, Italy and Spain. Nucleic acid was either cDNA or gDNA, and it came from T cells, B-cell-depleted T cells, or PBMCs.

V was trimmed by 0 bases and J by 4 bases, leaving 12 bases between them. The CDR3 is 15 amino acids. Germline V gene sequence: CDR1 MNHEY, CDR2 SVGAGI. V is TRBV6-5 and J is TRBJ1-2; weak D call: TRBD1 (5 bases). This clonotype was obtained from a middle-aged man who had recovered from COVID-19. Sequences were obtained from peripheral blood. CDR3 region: CASSYSSQGGYGYTF. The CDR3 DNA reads TGTGCCAGCAGTTACTCGTCCCAGGGCGGCTATGGCTACACCTTC.